A selection of T cell receptor beta chains follows, all from one sample in a study of cytomegalovirus exposure and HLA in healthy donors. Only in-frame clones appear in the TCRdb table, and some are missing; sequencing was by immunoSEQ multiplex PCR. Its clone listing holds some 180,000 clones. Sequencing was done on a sample of PBMCs. These receptors were taken from a young man in good health and CMV-seronegative. CDR3s include the opening cysteine and the closing phenylalanine or tryptophan. The D gene is left open where the match is weak.

TRBV5-1	TRBD1	TRBJ2-7	TGCGCCAGTTGTAAGGGCGGGACAGGGATCGAAAACGAGCAGTACTTC	CASCKGGTGIENEQYF
TRBV5-1	NA	TRBJ2-6	TGCGCCAGCAGCCCCCCTTCCTCCTCTGGGGCCAACGTCCTGACTTTC	CASSPPSSSGANVLTF
TRBV19	TRBD1	TRBJ1-4	TGTGCCAGTAGTTTGGGACAGGGAGACGAAAAACTGTTTTTT	CASSLGQGDEKLFF
TRBV2	TRBD1	TRBJ2-7	TGTGCCAGCGCATTCGTAGGGGGCAGGGGTAACGTCTACGAGCAGTACTTC	CASAFVGGRGNVYEQYF
TRBV27	TRBD1	TRBJ2-5	TGTGCCAGCACCTCGGGACAGCAAGAGACCCAGTACTTC	CASTSGQQETQYF
TRBV15	TRBD2	TRBJ2-5	TGTGCCACCAGCAGAGCCGGGGGGCAAGAGACCCAGTACTTC	CATSRAGGQETQYF
TRBV2	NA	TRBJ1-5	TGTGCCAGCCAGTCCGTTTATAGCAATCAGCCCCAGCATTTT	CASQSVYSNQPQHF
TRBV18	TRBD2	TRBJ2-7	TGTGCCAGCTCACCACCTAGCGGGGGCTCCTACGAGCAGTACTTC	CASSPPSGGSYEQYF
TRBV15	TRBD1	TRBJ1-2	TGTGCCACCAGCTCGGGCTCAGGGGGTGGAAACTATGGCTACACCTTC	CATSSGSGGGNYGYTF
TRBV7-2	TRBD2	TRBJ2-5	TGTGCCAGCAGCTTCATGGCGGGGGGACCTCCCCGGCAAGAGACCCAGTACTTC	CASSFMAGGPPRQETQYF
TRBV4-2	TRBD1	TRBJ1-3	TGTGCCAGCAGCCCCGGGACAGGGTCATCTGGAAACACCATATATTTT	CASSPGTGSSGNTIYF
TRBV10-1	NA	TRBJ1-4	TGCGCCAGCACCACCGGGGGGGGCGCGGGGTCCCATTTAAATGAAAAACTGTTTTTT	CASTTGGGAGSHLNEKLFF
TRBV7-2	NA	TRBJ1-2	TGTGCCAGCAGCCCCCGGGAGAGAGAATACACCTTC	CASSPREREYTF
TRBV13	TRBD1	TRBJ1-6	TGTGCCAGCAGCTGGTCGGACAGGGGAATACCACCCCTCCACTTT	CASSWSDRGIPPLHF
TRBV28	TRBD2	TRBJ2-7	TGTGCCAGCAGCTCTGTCACCAGCGGGACCTACGACGAGCAGTACTTC	CASSSVTSGTYDEQYF
TRBV28	TRBD1	TRBJ1-2	TGTGCCAGCAGTTTGGGGTGGGGACAGGGGTCGAAAGGCTACACCTTC	CASSLGWGQGSKGYTF
TRBV10-3	NA	TRBJ2-1	TGTGCCATCAGTGAAGGTCTAGCTGCCAATGAGCAGTTCTTC	CAISEGLAANEQFF
TRBV19	TRBD1	TRBJ2-7	TGTGCCAGTAGTCCTAAAGGCACGAGGGGTTGGACAGGGGGCCCCTACGAGCAGTACTTC	CASSPKGTRGWTGGPYEQYF
TRBV2	NA	TRBJ2-1	TGTGCCAGCACCACGGTCCCGTCAAATGAGCAGTTCTTC	CASTTVPSNEQFF
TRBV2	TRBD2	TRBJ2-7	TGTGCCAGCAGTGTACTAGCGGGAGAAGGGCAGTACTTC	CASSVLAGEGQYF
TRBV13	NA	TRBJ1-6	TGTGCCAGCAGCTTAAGCCCGGGACTGGGTAATTCACCCCTCCACTTT	CASSLSPGLGNSPLHF
TRBV6-6	NA	TRBJ2-2	TGTGCCAGCAGACCTCACAGGGACACCGGGGAGCTGTTTTTT	CASRPHRDTGELFF